The T cell receptor (beta chain) described here comes from a study of high-grade serous ovarian cancer treatment subgroups. The CDR3 length is 12 residues. CDR1 and CDR2 (germline): SNHLY, FYNNEI. Trimming shortened V by 2 bases and J by 11 bases, and 13 bases separated the two germline ends. Only in-frame clones appear in the TCRdb table, and some are missing; sequencing was by immunoSEQ multiplex PCR. The sample consists of about 10,000 clones, around 86% of them appearing once. The tumor samples were collected prior to definitive surgery or chemotherapy. Only a few counts were recorded for this clone.

The gene calls are TRBV2 and TRBJ2-7, with unresolved D. This clonotype was obtained from a human donor with high-grade serous ovarian cancer. The sequenced material came from tumor tissue. DNA for the CDR3: TGTGCCAGCAGTGAATTGGGGTCAGGAGAGTACTTC. It specifies CASSELGSGEYF.